A single sample gave rise to the 9 T cell receptor beta chains below, sequenced in a study of cytomegalovirus exposure and HLA in healthy donors. This PCR relied on a set of 60 Vbeta primers and 13 Jbeta primers. Only in-frame clones appear in the TCRdb table, and some are missing; sequencing was by immunoSEQ multiplex PCR. Found here are tens of thousands of clones, 80% of them singletons; the top ten hold roughly 25%. The sequenced sample was PBMCs. Source of these receptors: a woman aged 45 to 65 in good health and CMV-seropositive.

The chain employs TRBV9 and TRBJ2-6, with TRBD2 matching over 7 bases. The CDR3 has 18 residues. Germline V lookup: CDR1 SGDLS, CDR2 YYNGEE. With V trimmed by 1 base and J by 6 bases, 13 bases remained unmatched. CDR3 coding DNA: TGTGCCAGCAGCGTACCAGCGGGGACTCTGCAGGTGGCCAACGTCCTGACTTTC. As protein: CASSVPAGTLQVANVLTF. Full variable domain (rest looked up from reference TRBV9 and TRBJ2-6): DSGVTQTPKHLITATGQRVTLRCSPRSGDLSVYWYQQSLDQGLQFLIQYYNGEERAKGNILERFSAQQFPDLHSELNLSSLELGDSALYFCASSVPAGTLQVANVLTFGAGSRLTVL.

The chain is built from TRBV5-1 and TRBJ1-6, with D maybe TRBD1 (5 bases). The germline gives CDR1 SGHRS, CDR2 YFSETQ. The CDR3 is 15 residues long. V dropped 2 bases and J dropped 6 bases, with 12 bases sitting between them. The CDR3 spells CASSFTDKLNSPLHF. The CDR3 nucleotides are TGCGCCAGCAGCTTTACGGACAAGCTTAATTCACCCCTCCACTTT.

The J gene is TRBJ1-3, the V gene TRBV5-1; 9 bases map to TRBD1. CDR1 and CDR2 (germline): SGHRS, YFSETQ. The CDR3 contains 15 residues. The V gene end was trimmed by 3 bases and the J gene end by 7 bases; junction bases not matched to a gene: 8. The CDR3 coding sequence is TGCGCCAGCAGCTCCTTCGGGGACAGGGTTAACACCATATATTTT. Protein sequence: CASSSFGDRVNTIYF. The complete variable domain, with remaining parts taken from reference TRBV5-1 and TRBJ1-3, reads KAGVTQTPRYLIKTRGQQVTLSCSPISGHRSVSWYQQTPGQGLQFLFEYFSETQRNKGNFPGRFSGRQFSNSRSEMNVSTLELGDSALYLCASSSFGDRVNTIYFGEGSWLTVV.

The table lists this clone with a count of one. V and J are TRBV27 and TRBJ2-5; TRBD2 might be the D (8 bases). TRBJ2-7 matches the DNA end more closely, so the J call is doubtful. The CDR3 is made up of 14 amino acids. Looked up from germline, CDR1 is MNHEY and CDR2 is SMNVEV (reference sequence). The CDR3 loop is CASSPGGGPYEQYF. As DNA, the CDR3 is TGTGCCAGCAGTCCGGGAGGGGGCCCCTACGAGCAGTACTTC.

The gene calls are TRBV4-1 and TRBJ2-5, with D hard to call. Germline CDR1 reads MGHRA; CDR2 reads YSYEKL. The length of the CDR3 is 14 residues. V gave up 0 bases and J gave up 5 bases, with 10 bases separating them. This CDR3 is CASSQDSVRETQYF. CDR3 sequence (DNA): TGCGCCAGCAGCCAAGATTCGGTTCGGGAGACCCAGTACTTC.

The V and J genes are TRBV6-5 and TRBJ1-4; 10 nucleotides agree with TRBD1. V lost 6 bases and J lost 8; bases outside the gene matches: 6. This CDR3 contains 14 residues. CDR1 MNHEY and CDR2 SVGAGI come from the germline V gene. DNA for the CDR3: TGTGCCAGCAGCAGACAGGGGGCGCGAGAAAAACTGTTTTTT. Translation gives CASSRQGAREKLFF.

This clone was observed once. The chain employs TRBV9 and TRBJ2-3; D unclear. Germline CDR1 SGDLS, CDR2 YYNGEE. V shed 5 bases and J shed 3 bases, with 7 bases lying between them. The CDR3 is 12 amino acids. Here the CDR3 DNA reads TGTGCCAGCAGTGGAGTGACAGATACGCAGTATTTT. It codes for CASSGVTDTQYF.

The chain combines TRBV5-6 with TRBJ1-2; D remains ambiguous. CDR3 length: 14 residues. In germline, CDR1 is SGHDT, CDR2 YYEEEE. Trimming removed 4 bases from V and 0 bases from J, with 10 bases in between. As DNA, the CDR3 is TGTGCCAGCAGCCCTCTTGGAGCTAACTATGGCTACACCTTC. Translation: CASSPLGANYGYTF.

The CDR3 here is CASSWRDSSAEQYF. In DNA form, the CDR3 reads TGTGCCAGCAGTTGGCGGGACAGCTCCGCCGAGCAGTACTTC. The chain couples TRBV6-5 to TRBJ2-7; possibly TRBD1 for D (7 bases). V lost 4 bases and J lost 6, with 16 bases in between. The CDR3 loop spans 14 amino acids. Germline-derived CDR1 and CDR2 are MNHEY and SVGAGI.